This T cell receptor beta chain was retrieved from a study of technical replicates of blood from several donors. Germline lookup yields CDR1 SGHNT and CDR2 YYREEE (reference sequence). The CDR3 sequence is 17 residues long. V was clipped by 2 bases and J by 2 bases; unmatched bases: 6. Clones were read by immunoSEQ multiplex PCR, and TCRdb kept only the in-frame ones, dropping some. The sample includes about 80,000 clones, 90% to 95% of them seen just once. The rearrangement joins TRBV5-4 to TRBJ2-3; 12 nucleotides match TRBD2. The sequence was obtained from a human donor in good health. The sequencing sample was made of T cells isolated from PBMCs. CDR3 coding DNA: TGTGCCAGCAGCTTTCCTTGGACTAGCGGGGCCACAGATACGCAGTATTTT. Translating gives CASSFPWTSGATDTQYF.